This TCR beta chain was documented in a study of PD-1 blockade in classical Hodgkin lymphoma. Overall study context: Intravenous delivery of nivolumab at 3 mg/kg to patients occurred every 2 weeks. Whole-study results and caveats: TCR diversity rose significantly by C4D1 in CD4+ but not CD8+ cells. Reported baseline diversity: healthy donors highest, relapsed/refractory patients lowest.

About this clone itself: Its antigen remains unknown.

From germline, CDR1 is SGHRS and CDR2 YFSETQ. The CDR3 spans 13 residues. J lost 6 bases, V lost 6 bases, and 6 bases had no gene match. The table came from immunoSEQ multiplex PCR; TCRdb's copy has only in-frame clones and leaves some out. This table has under 65,000 clones, 80% to 90% appearing once. Every patient had relapsed following autologous stem cell transplantation, and cohorts differed in brentuximab vedotin exposure. Patients' outcomes at their best amounted to complete response, partial response or progressive disease. The specimen comprised peripheral blood mononuclear cells (PBMCs), sampled at baseline. This receptor was taken from a human donor with classical Hodgkin lymphoma. V is TRBV5-1 and J is TRBJ2-1; TRBD1 agrees at 7 bases. CDR3 region: CASNTGEFNEQFF. As DNA, the CDR3 is TGCGCCAGCAACACAGGGGAATTCAATGAGCAGTTCTTC.